This is a list of T cell receptor beta chains from one sample in a study of CD8 T cells in ankylosing spondylitis. TCRdb reanalysed the 5' RACE reads using MiXCR and keeps one entry per CDR3 protein. In the table there are around 35,000 distinct CDR3 sequences, roughly 9.6% of which are singletons. Sequenced material: synovial fluid, either unsorted or a sorted T cell fraction (not recorded which). The receptors shown here come from a male donor with ankylosing spondylitis. Both conserved end residues are part of each CDR3. D genes are given only for firm matches.

D gene: .; V gene: TRBV11-2; CDR3 protein: CASSPMIWGTGELFF
D gene: TRBD1; V gene: TRBV19; CDR3 protein: CASTPRGWGTEAFF
D gene: .; V gene: TRBV19; CDR3 protein: CASISYGNTEAFF
D gene: .; V gene: TRBV9; CDR3 protein: CASSVGAGTGTVELFF
D gene: .; V gene: TRBV29-1; CDR3 protein: CSVEKGTVQYF
D gene: .; V gene: TRBV5-5; CDR3 protein: CASSPQRRLVSNEQFF
D gene: TRBD2; V gene: TRBV5-1; CDR3 protein: CASSLAGLAGDRELFF
D gene: TRBD2; V gene: TRBV7-2; CDR3 protein: CASILSGLGGGTGELFF
D gene: TRBD1; V gene: TRBV2; CDR3 protein: CASSYRDSYEQYF
D gene: TRBD1; V gene: TRBV5-1; CDR3 protein: CASSLASFGTGSYNEQFF
D gene: .; V gene: TRBV11-1; CDR3 protein: CASSLLQSYNEQFF
D gene: .; V gene: TRBV6-5; CDR3 protein: CASSYAEDSKDNEQFF
D gene: TRBD1; V gene: TRBV20-1; CDR3 protein: CSVRTGTASYEQYF
D gene: .; V gene: TRBV29-1; CDR3 protein: CSVYRVGRGGYTF